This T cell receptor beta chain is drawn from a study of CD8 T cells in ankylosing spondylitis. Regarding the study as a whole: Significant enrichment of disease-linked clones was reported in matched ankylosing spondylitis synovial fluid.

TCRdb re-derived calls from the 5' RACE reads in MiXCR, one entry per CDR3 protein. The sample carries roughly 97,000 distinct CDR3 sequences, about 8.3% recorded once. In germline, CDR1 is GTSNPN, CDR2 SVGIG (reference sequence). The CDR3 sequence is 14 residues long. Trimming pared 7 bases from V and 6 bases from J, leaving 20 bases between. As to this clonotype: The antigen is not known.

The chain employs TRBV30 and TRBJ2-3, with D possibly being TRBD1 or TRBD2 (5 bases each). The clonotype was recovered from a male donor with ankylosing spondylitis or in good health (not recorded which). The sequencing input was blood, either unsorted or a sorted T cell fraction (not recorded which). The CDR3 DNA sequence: TGTGCCTTCACCCTAGGGGCAGGCGGGGATACGCAGTATTTT. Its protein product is CAFTLGAGGDTQYF.